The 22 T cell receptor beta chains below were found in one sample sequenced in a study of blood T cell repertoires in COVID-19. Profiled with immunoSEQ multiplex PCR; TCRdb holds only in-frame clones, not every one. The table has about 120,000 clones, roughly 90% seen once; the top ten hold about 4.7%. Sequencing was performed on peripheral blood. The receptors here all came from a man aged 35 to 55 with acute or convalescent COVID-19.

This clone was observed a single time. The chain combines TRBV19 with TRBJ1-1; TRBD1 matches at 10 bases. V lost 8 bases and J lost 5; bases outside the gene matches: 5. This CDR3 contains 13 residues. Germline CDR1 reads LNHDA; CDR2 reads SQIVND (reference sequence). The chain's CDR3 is CASGDRGRTEAFF. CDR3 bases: TGTGCCAGTGGGGACAGGGGTCGAACTGAAGCTTTCTTT.

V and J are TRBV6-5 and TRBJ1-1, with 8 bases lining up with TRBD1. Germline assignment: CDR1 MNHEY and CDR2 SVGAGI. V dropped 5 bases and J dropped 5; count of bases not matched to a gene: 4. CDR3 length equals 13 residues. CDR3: CASSQGAGTEAFF. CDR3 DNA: TGTGCCAGCAGTCAGGGGGCAGGGACTGAAGCTTTCTTT.

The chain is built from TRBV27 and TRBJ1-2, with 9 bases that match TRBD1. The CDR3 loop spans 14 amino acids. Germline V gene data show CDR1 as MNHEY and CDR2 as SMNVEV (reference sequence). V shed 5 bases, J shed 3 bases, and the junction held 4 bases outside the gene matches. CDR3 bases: TGTGCCAGCAGTCTCCGGGACAGGGACTATGGCTACACCTTC. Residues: CASSLRDRDYGYTF.

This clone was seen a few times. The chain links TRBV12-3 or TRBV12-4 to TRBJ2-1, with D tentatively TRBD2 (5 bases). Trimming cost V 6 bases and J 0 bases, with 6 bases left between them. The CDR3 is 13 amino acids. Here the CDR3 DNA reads TGTGCCAGCAGGGGAGCCTCCTACAATGAGCAGTTCTTC. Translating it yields CASRGASYNEQFF.

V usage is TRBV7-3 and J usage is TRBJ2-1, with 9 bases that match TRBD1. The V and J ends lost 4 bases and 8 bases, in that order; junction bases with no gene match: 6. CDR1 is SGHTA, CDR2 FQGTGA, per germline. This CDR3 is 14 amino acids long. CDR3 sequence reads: CASSSGQGSDEQFF. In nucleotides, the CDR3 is TGTGCCAGCAGCTCTGGACAGGGGAGTGATGAGCAGTTCTTC.

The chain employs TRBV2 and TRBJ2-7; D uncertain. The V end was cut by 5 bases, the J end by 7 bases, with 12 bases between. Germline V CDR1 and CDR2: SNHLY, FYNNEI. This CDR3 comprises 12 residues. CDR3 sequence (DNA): TGTGCCAGCAGTCAAATCCAAAAAGAGCAGTACTTC. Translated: CASSQIQKEQYF.

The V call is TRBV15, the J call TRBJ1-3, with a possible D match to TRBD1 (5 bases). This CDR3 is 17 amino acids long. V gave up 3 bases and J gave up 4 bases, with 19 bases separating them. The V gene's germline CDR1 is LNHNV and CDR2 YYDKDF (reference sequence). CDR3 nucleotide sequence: TGTGCCACCAGCAGCACCGGGACTCCCTTTGGGGGAAACACCATATATTTT. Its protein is CATSSTGTPFGGNTIYF.

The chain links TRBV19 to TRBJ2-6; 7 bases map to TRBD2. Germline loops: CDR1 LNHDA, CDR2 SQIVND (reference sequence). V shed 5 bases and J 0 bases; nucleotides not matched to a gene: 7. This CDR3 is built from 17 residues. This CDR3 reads CASSPRGDPSGANVLTF. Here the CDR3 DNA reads TGTGCCAGTAGTCCCCGGGGGGATCCCTCTGGGGCCAACGTCCTGACTTTC.

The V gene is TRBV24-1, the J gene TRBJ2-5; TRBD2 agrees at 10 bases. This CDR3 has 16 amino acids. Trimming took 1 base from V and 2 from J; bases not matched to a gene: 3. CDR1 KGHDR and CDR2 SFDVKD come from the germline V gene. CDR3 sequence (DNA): TGTGCCACCAGTGATTTAGGACTAGCGGATCAAGAGACCCAGTACTTC. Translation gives CATSDLGLADQETQYF.

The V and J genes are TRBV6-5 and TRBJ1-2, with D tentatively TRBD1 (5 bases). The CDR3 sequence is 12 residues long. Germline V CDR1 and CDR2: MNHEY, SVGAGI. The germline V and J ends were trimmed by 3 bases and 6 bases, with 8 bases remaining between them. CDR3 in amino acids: CASSYGGNGYTF. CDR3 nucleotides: TGTGCCAGCAGTTATGGGGGGAATGGCTACACCTTC.

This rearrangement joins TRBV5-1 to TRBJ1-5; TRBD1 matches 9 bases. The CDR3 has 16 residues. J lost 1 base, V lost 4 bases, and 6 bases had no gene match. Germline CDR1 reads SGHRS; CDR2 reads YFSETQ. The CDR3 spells CASSLGDRESNQPQHF. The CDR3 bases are TGCGCCAGCAGCCTGGGGGACAGGGAAAGCAATCAGCCCCAGCATTTT. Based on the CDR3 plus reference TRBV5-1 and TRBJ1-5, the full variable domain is KAGVTQTPRYLIKTRGQQVTLSCSPISGHRSVSWYQQTPGQGLQFLFEYFSETQRNKGNFPGRFSGRQFSNSRSEMNVSTLELGDSALYLCASSLGDRESNQPQHFGDGTRLSIL.

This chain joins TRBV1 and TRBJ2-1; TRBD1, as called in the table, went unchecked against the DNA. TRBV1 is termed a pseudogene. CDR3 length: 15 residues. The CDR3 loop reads CTSSLPRTNYNEQFF. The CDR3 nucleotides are TGCACCAGCAGCCTCCCCAGGACAAACTACAATGAGCAGTTCTTC.

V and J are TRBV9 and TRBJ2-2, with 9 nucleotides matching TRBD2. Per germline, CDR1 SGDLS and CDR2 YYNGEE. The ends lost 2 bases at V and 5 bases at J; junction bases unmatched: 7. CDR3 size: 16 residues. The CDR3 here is CASSVSSSGNTGELFF. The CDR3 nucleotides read TGTGCCAGCAGCGTTTCGTCTAGCGGGAATACCGGGGAGCTGTTTTTT.

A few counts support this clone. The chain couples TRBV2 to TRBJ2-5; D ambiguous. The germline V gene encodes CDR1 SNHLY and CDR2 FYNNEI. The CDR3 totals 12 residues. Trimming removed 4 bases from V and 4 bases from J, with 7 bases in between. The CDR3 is CASSVGPETQYF. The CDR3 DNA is TGTGCCAGCAGTGTTGGGCCAGAGACCCAGTACTTC.

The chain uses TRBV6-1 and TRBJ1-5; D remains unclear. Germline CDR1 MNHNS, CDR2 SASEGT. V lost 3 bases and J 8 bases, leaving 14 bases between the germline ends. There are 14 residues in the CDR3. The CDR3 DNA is TGTGCCAGCAGTGAGTCCAGAGGGAGGGAGCCCCAGCATTTT. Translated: CASSESRGREPQHF.

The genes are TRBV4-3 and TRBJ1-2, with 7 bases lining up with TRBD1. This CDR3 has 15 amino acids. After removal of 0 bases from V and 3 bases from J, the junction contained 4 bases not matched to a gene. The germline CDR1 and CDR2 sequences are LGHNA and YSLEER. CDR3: CASSQEGDSHYGYTF. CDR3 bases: TGCGCCAGCAGCCAAGAAGGGGACAGTCACTATGGCTACACCTTC.

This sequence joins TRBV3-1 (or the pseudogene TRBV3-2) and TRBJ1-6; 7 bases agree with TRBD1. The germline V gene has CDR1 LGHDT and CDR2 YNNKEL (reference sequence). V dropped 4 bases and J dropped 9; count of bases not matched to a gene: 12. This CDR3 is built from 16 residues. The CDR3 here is CASSPVPGQVGSPLHF. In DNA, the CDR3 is TGTGCCAGCAGCCCCGTACCTGGACAGGTCGGTTCACCCCTCCACTTT.

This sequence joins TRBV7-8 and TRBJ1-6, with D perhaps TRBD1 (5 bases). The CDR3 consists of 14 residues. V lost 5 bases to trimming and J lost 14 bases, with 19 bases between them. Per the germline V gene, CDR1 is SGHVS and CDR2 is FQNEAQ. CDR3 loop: CASSRARRAGALHF. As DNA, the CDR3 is TGTGCCAGCAGCCGAGCTAGGAGGGCGGGGGCCCTCCACTTT.

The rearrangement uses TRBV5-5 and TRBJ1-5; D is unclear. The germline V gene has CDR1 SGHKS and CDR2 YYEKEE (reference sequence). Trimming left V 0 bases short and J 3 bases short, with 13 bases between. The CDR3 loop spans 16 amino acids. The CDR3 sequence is CASSLAGVWDNQPQHF. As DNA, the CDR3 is TGTGCCAGCAGCTTGGCCGGGGTCTGGGACAATCAGCCCCAGCATTTT.

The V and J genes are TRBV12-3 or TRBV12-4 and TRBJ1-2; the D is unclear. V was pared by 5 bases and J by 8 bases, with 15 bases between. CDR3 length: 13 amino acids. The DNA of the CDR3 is TGTGCCAGCAGTCTCGACCGGGAATGGGGCTACACCTTC. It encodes CASSLDREWGYTF.

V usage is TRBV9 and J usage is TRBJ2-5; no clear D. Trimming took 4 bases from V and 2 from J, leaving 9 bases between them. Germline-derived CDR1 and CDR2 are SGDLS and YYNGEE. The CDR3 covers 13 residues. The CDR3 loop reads CASSPHLQETQYF. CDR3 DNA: TGTGCCAGCAGCCCCCATCTACAAGAGACCCAGTACTTC.

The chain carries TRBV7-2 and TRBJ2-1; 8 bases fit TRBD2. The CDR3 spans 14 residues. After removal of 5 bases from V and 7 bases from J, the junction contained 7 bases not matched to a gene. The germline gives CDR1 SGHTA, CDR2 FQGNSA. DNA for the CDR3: TGTGCCAGCAGCCCAAGAGCGGGAGTAAATGAGCAGTTCTTC. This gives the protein CASSPRAGVNEQFF.